The 19 T cell receptor beta chains in this list originate from one sample, sequenced in a study of T cell changes during pregnancy in multiple sclerosis. The method was immunoSEQ multiplex PCR; TCRdb's version includes in-frame clones alone and lacks a portion of them. The sample contains about 50,000 clones, about 90% of which appear only once. Sequencing was performed on CD8+ T cells from peripheral blood mononuclear cells, taken after pregnancy. Source of these receptors: a female donor with multiple sclerosis, enrolled in a pregnancy study.

The V and J genes are TRBV14 and TRBJ1-2; 7 nucleotides match TRBD1. The CDR3 has 14 residues. The junction had 3 bases not matched to a gene; V was cut back by 2 bases and J by 3 bases. Per germline, CDR1 SGHDN and CDR2 FVKESK. The CDR3 region is CASSQRQGYYGYTF. CDR3 coding DNA: TGTGCCAGCAGCCAAAGACAGGGATACTATGGCTACACCTTC.

CDR3 region: CASSASGGTYNEQFF. The CDR3 DNA is TGTGCCAGTAGTGCAAGCGGGGGGACTTACAATGAGCAGTTCTTC. This sequence joins TRBV19 and TRBJ2-1, with TRBD2 matching 9 bases. Germline CDR1 is LNHDA and CDR2 is SQIVND (reference sequence). This CDR3 contains 15 residues. The V and J ends lost 5 bases and 4 bases, in that order; junction bases with no gene match: 6.

This clone was detected only once. V usage is TRBV5-4 and J usage is TRBJ2-2, with D perhaps matching TRBD2 (5 bases). V lost 0 bases and J lost 5, with 11 bases in between. CDR3 length equals 15 residues. Per germline, CDR1 SGHNT and CDR2 YYREEE (reference sequence). The CDR3 DNA is TGTGCCAGCAGCTTGGGTGAGGGTCGGACCGGGGAGCTGTTTTTT. This translates into CASSLGEGRTGELFF. Using reference TRBV5-4 and TRBJ2-2 for the parts outside the CDR3, the full variable domain is ETGVTQSPTHLIKTRGQQVTLRCSSQSGHNTVSWYQQALGQGPQFIFQYYREEENGRGNFPPRFSGLQFPNYSSELNVNALELDDSALYLCASSLGEGRTGELFFGEGSRLTVL.

This clone was detected once. The chain is built from TRBV6-1 and TRBJ2-1; 8 bases match TRBD2. Losses at the gene ends were 4 bases for V and 4 bases for J; bases not matched to a gene: 21. Germline values: CDR1 MNHNS, CDR2 SASEGT. The CDR3 is 20 amino acids. The CDR3 protein is CASSVMGRGNRGGRYNEQFF. The CDR3, as DNA: TGTGCCAGCAGTGTTATGGGCAGGGGAAATCGGGGGGGGCGTTACAATGAGCAGTTCTTC.

V usage is TRBV27 and J usage is TRBJ2-3; perhaps TRBD1 as D (5 bases). V was pared by 8 bases and J by 5 bases, with 8 bases between. This CDR3 spans 11 amino acids. Germline loops: CDR1 MNHEY, CDR2 SMNVEV (reference sequence). In DNA form, the CDR3 reads TGTGCCAGCCTTAGGGGAGATACGCAGTATTTT. It specifies CASLRGDTQYF.

This clone showed up just once. The chain links TRBV7-2 to TRBJ1-4; D may be TRBD1 (5 bases). Deletions cut 1 base from V and 7 bases from J, with 16 bases between. Germline V gene lookup returns CDR1 SGHTA and CDR2 FQGNSA. This CDR3 has 16 amino acids. CDR3 nucleotide sequence: TGTGCCAGCAGCTTAGAGGAGACAGACTTCGCTGAAAAACTGTTTTTT. Its protein is CASSLEETDFAEKLFF.

The chain combines TRBV6-1 with TRBJ1-2, with D tentatively TRBD1 (5 bases). The CDR3 consists of 11 residues. Germline values: CDR1 MNHNS, CDR2 SASEGT. Trimming removed 4 bases at V and 11 bases at J, with 11 bases between. The CDR3 DNA reads TGTGCCAGCAGTGTGACAGTTAGTTACACCTTC. Amino acids: CASSVTVSYTF.

The chain links TRBV9 to TRBJ1-5, with D tentatively TRBD1 (6 bases). Germline V gives CDR1 SGDLS, CDR2 YYNGEE. This CDR3 is built from 14 residues. V dropped 0 bases and J dropped 2 bases, with 6 bases sitting between them. DNA for the CDR3: TGTGCCAGCAGCGTAGGGACAGGCAATCAGCCCCAGCATTTT. This translates into CASSVGTGNQPQHF.

The chain carries TRBV5-1 and TRBJ2-5; the match to TRBD2 covers 7 bases. The J call may be incorrect, as the DNA end agrees better with TRBJ2-7. The CDR3 is 14 residues long. Germline lookup yields CDR1 SGHRS and CDR2 YFSETQ. CDR3 DNA sequence: TGCGCCAGCAGCTTCGCTAGCGGTCTCTACGAGCAGTACTTC. It translates to CASSFASGLYEQYF.

In DNA, the CDR3 is TGTGCCAGCAGCTTGGGCCCGAAGCTCCGAGCCGGGGAGCTGTTTTTT. Its translation: CASSLGPKLRAGELFF. This chain joins TRBV7-8 and TRBJ2-2; D remains ambiguous. There are 16 residues in the CDR3. Germline V CDR1 and CDR2: SGHVS, FQNEAQ. Trimming pared 3 bases from V and 6 bases from J, leaving 17 bases between.

The gene calls are TRBV28 and TRBJ1-6; 8 bases map to TRBD1. Unmatched junction bases numbered 11, after V lost 6 bases and J lost 10 bases. Germline CDR1 and CDR2: MDHEN and SYDVKM. The CDR3 is made up of 15 amino acids. The CDR3 is CASRTGTGVKSPLHF. As DNA, the CDR3 is TGTGCCAGCAGAACCGGGACAGGAGTGAAGTCACCCCTCCACTTT.

The rearrangement links TRBV29-1 to TRBJ2-7, with 8 bases that match TRBD2. In germline, CDR1 is SQVTM, CDR2 ANQGSEA. This CDR3 has 13 amino acids. The junction had 5 bases not matched to a gene; V was cut back by 7 bases and J by 0 bases. CDR3 sequence (DNA): TGCAGCGCCAGCGGGGGTAGCTCCTACGAGCAGTACTTC. The encoded protein is CSASGGSSYEQYF.

The chain links TRBV13 to TRBJ2-1; 8 positions agree with TRBD1. The trim removed 5 bases at V and 4 bases at J, leaving 4 bases unmatched. The CDR3 consists of 14 residues. Germline CDR1 and CDR2: PRHDT and FYEKMQ (reference sequence). CDR3 in amino acids: CASSLGTGYNEQFF. The CDR3 DNA sequence: TGTGCCAGCAGCCTCGGGACAGGATACAATGAGCAGTTCTTC.

DNA of the CDR3: TGTGCCAGCAGCGAATGGGACAGCCTTGGGGAAAAACTGTTTTTT. Translated: CASSEWDSLGEKLFF. V gene TRBV5-5 combines with J gene TRBJ1-4, with 7 bases that match TRBD1. CDR3 length equals 15 residues. V shed 4 bases and J 8 bases; nucleotides not matched to a gene: 11. Germline V gene sequence: CDR1 SGHKS, CDR2 YYEKEE (reference sequence).

V is TRBV19 and J is TRBJ2-5; 8 bases are a match to TRBD1. This CDR3 spans 15 amino acids. CDR1 is LNHDA and CDR2 is SQIVND in the germline V gene (reference sequence). With 3 bases clipped from V and 3 bases from J, the junction kept 6 bases outside the gene matches. CDR3 in amino acids: CASSITTGQEETQYF. In DNA form, the CDR3 reads TGTGCCAGTAGTATCACAACGGGACAGGAAGAGACCCAGTACTTC. The entire variable domain, with the rest obtained from reference TRBV19 and TRBJ2-5, is as follows: DGGITQSPKYLFRKEGQNVTLSCEQNLNHDAMYWYRQDPGQGLRLIYYSQIVNDFQKGDIAEGYSVSREKKESFPLTVTSAQKNPTAFYLCASSITTGQEETQYFGPGTRLLVL.

The chain carries TRBV10-3 and TRBJ2-3; a weak D match, TRBD1 (6 bases). The CDR3 is made up of 16 amino acids. Trimming cost V 0 bases and J 4 bases, with 14 bases left between them. CDR1 ENHRY and CDR2 SYGVKD come from the germline V gene. CDR3 protein: CAISESYKGVADTQYF. CDR3 DNA sequence: TGTGCCATCAGTGAGTCGTACAAGGGGGTTGCAGATACGCAGTATTTT.

The chain has TRBV18 and TRBJ2-5; TRBD2 might be the D (6 bases). The germline gives CDR1 KGHSH, CDR2 LQKENI. Trimming cost V 5 bases and J 1 base, with 11 bases left between them. This CDR3 has 14 residues. CDR3: CASSAPSAQETQYF. As DNA, the CDR3 is TGTGCCAGCTCAGCGCCTAGCGCCCAAGAGACCCAGTACTTC.

The rearrangement links TRBV5-1 to TRBJ1-4; D may be TRBD1 (5 bases). CDR1 and CDR2 (germline): SGHRS, YFSETQ. This CDR3 is 14 amino acids long. Trimming took 5 bases from V and 7 from J, leaving 15 bases between them. The CDR3 protein is CASSLWGEVEKLFF. DNA for the CDR3: TGCGCCAGCAGTTTGTGGGGCGAAGTTGAAAAACTGTTTTTT.

V is TRBV30 and J is TRBJ2-1; TRBD2 aligns across 13 bases. With 4 bases clipped from V and 0 bases from J, the junction kept 3 bases outside the gene matches. Germline V gives CDR1 GTSNPN, CDR2 SVGIG (reference sequence). This CDR3 region has 16 residues. The chain's CDR3 is CAWMGLAGTSYNEQFF. For the CDR3, the DNA is TGTGCCTGGATGGGACTAGCGGGAACCTCCTACAATGAGCAGTTCTTC.